This T cell receptor beta chain is drawn from a study of T cell changes during pregnancy in multiple sclerosis. The germline gives CDR1 SGHVS, CDR2 FQNEAQ. The CDR3 extends over 14 amino acids. With 5 bases clipped from V and 3 bases from J, the junction kept 6 bases outside the gene matches. TCRdb's table, derived via immunoSEQ multiplex PCR, lists solely in-frame clones and lacks some. The sample includes about 110,000 clones, more than 85% seen only once; the top ten take about 3.2%. Material: peripheral blood, obtained after pregnancy. This clonotype was obtained from a female donor with multiple sclerosis, enrolled in a pregnancy study. The gene calls are TRBV7-8 and TRBJ1-1, with 7 bases fitting TRBD1. The DNA for the CDR3 is TGTGCCAGCAGCCCTCAAACAGGGGACACTGAAGCTTTCTTT. Translating it yields CASSPQTGDTEAFF.